The 10 T cell receptor beta chains below were found in one sample sequenced in a study of response to subunit inactivated influenza vaccine. Using its own MiXCR run on the RT-PCR reads, TCRdb lists one record per CDR3 protein. The sample consists of 800,000 or so distinct CDR3 sequences, around 20% of them appearing once. Sequenced here: PBMCs from blood, sampled around 5 days after vaccination. The receptors derive from a man aged 45 to 65 who received an inactivated influenza vaccine.

This clonotype was detected only once. This chain links TRBV4-3 with TRBJ2-1, with no clear D. Per germline, CDR1 LGHNA and CDR2 YSLEER. The V gene lost 5 bases and the J gene lost 9 bases, with 14 bases spanning the gap. There are 13 residues in the CDR3. The CDR3 sequence: CASSGIPVFEQFF. The CDR3 nucleotides read TGCGCCAGCAGCGGAATACCCGTATTTGAGCAGTTCTTC.

This clonotype turned up a few times. The rearrangement joins TRBV7-8 to TRBJ1-2, with TRBD1 identical over 10 bases. Trimming took 4 bases from V and 7 from J; bases not matched to a gene: 9. The CDR3 has 15 residues. Germline CDR1 and CDR2: SGHVS and FQNEAQ. The CDR3 here is CASSYTGTGDVGYTF. The CDR3 coding sequence is TGTGCCAGCAGCTATACCGGGACAGGGGATGTTGGCTACACCTTC.

This clonotype was seen ten or more times. The CDR3 reads CASSGAAANTEAFF. Written as DNA, the CDR3 is TGCGCCAGCAGTGGAGCGGCGGCGAACACTGAAGCTTTCTTT. The rearrangement joins TRBV5-1 to TRBJ1-1; D remains ambiguous. Trimming shortened V by 5 bases and J by 1 base, and 12 bases separated the two germline ends. CDR1 is SGHRS and CDR2 is YFSETQ in the germline V gene. This CDR3 is built from 14 residues.

The chain has TRBV12-3 or TRBV12-4 and TRBJ2-1, with D possibly being TRBD2 (6 bases). Trimming took 3 bases from V and 5 from J, leaving 11 bases between them. This CDR3 has 14 residues. The CDR3: CASSFWGTDNEQFF. In DNA, the CDR3 is TGTGCCAGCAGTTTCTGGGGGACTGACAATGAGCAGTTCTTC.

There are a few counts of this clonotype. The rearrangement uses TRBV7-8 and TRBJ2-5, with D uncertain. In germline, CDR1 is SGHVS, CDR2 FQNEAQ. Trimming took off 1 base at V and 5 bases at J, with 11 bases between the two ends. The CDR3 runs to 14 residues. CDR3: CASSLGHPQETQYF. The CDR3, as DNA: TGTGCCAGCAGCTTAGGACACCCCCAGGAGACCCAGTACTTC.

V is TRBV5-1 and J is TRBJ2-2; 11 bases line up with TRBD2. Unmatched junction bases numbered 14, after V lost 4 bases and J lost 6 bases. Germline V gene data show CDR1 as SGHRS and CDR2 as YFSETQ. The CDR3 has 18 residues. CDR3 nucleotide sequence: TGCGCCAGCAGCCCCGGTGGGCTAGCGGGGGGATACGCCGGGGAGCTGTTTTTT. As protein: CASSPGGLAGGYAGELFF.

Of note for this clonotype: One junction end does not reproduce the germline sequence, and a read error may be involved. This chain links TRBV3-1 with TRBJ2-1, with D perhaps given as TRBD1 or TRBD2 (5 bases each). The CDR3 runs to 11 residues. Per the germline V gene, CDR1 is LGHDT and CDR2 is YNNKEL (reference sequence). The CDR3 sequence is CASSQGGPQSF. As DNA, the CDR3 is TGTGCCAGCAGCCAAGGGGGACCACAATCCTTC.

This clonotype showed up just a few times. V gene TRBV12-3 or TRBV12-4 combines with J gene TRBJ2-1; D remains unclear. This CDR3 has 13 amino acids. V was clipped by 5 bases and J by 4 bases, with 9 bases between them. CDR3 sequence: CASSLSLYNEQFF. Written as DNA, the CDR3 is TGTGCCAGCAGTCTCTCCCTATACAATGAGCAGTTCTTC.

The table lists this clonotype with a few counts. The chain couples TRBV3-1 to TRBJ2-1; a weak D match, TRBD2 (7 bases). V dropped 0 bases and J dropped 4 bases, with 13 bases sitting between them. The CDR3 sequence is 16 residues long. Per the germline V gene, CDR1 is LGHDT and CDR2 is YNNKEL (reference sequence). CDR3 nucleotides: TGTGCCAGCAGCCAAGATCGGGGGGCGGGGTACAATGAGCAGTTCTTC. It yields the protein CASSQDRGAGYNEQFF.

V and J are TRBV4-2 and TRBJ2-3; 9 bases map to TRBD2. Germline CDR1 is LGHNA and CDR2 is YNFKEQ. This CDR3 comprises 19 residues. The trim removed 0 bases at V and 5 bases at J, leaving 15 bases unmatched. The CDR3 protein is CASSQDPVILAGAGDTQYF. CDR3 nucleotide sequence: TGTGCCAGCAGCCAAGATCCGGTTATTTTAGCGGGAGCTGGAGATACGCAGTATTTT.